This is a list of T cell receptor beta chains from one sample in a study of blood T cell repertoires in COVID-19. Profiling relied on immunoSEQ multiplex PCR, and the TCRdb table lists in-frame clones only, not all of them. Counted here are under 250,000 clones, 80% to 95% occurring once; the ten biggest clones make up around 0.84%. The sequenced sample consisted of peripheral blood. Receptors were obtained from a man aged 60-69 years with COVID-19, enrolled during active disease. The CDR3 runs from the conserved cysteine through the conserved F or W. D genes are given only for firm matches. Clone size is not always given. Where it is, it says once, few, many or a class for expanded clones.

TRBJ1-3,.,TRBV6-6,.,CASSTPGSGNTIYF,TGTGCCAGCAGCACACCAGGCTCTGGAAACACCATATATTTT
TRBJ1-1,.,TRBV27,.,CASSLYGGIGTEAFF,TGTGCCAGCAGTTTATACGGGGGGATCGGTACTGAAGCTTTCTTT
TRBJ1-1,TRBD1,TRBV11-1,.,CASSWGPTGVNTEAFF,TGTGCCAGCAGCTGGGGGCCGACAGGGGTGAACACTGAAGCTTTCTTT
TRBJ1-1,.,TRBV5-4,.,CASSLVGAGENTEAFF,TGTGCCAGCAGCTTGGTAGGTGCAGGGGAGAACACTGAAGCTTTCTTT
TRBJ1-1,.,TRBV18,.,CASSPLVENTEAFF,TGTGCCAGCTCACCACTAGTCGAGAACACTGAAGCTTTCTTT
TRBJ1-2,.,TRBV5-5,once,CASSWGVEGSYGYTF,TGTGCCAGCAGCTGGGGAGTGGAAGGCAGCTATGGCTACACCTTC
TRBJ2-7,TRBD1,TRBV30,.,CAWSVLGGQGVNEQYF,TGTGCCTGGAGTGTACTTGGTGGGCAGGGGGTAAACGAGCAGTACTTC
TRBJ2-2,TRBD1,TRBV7-6,once,CASSLGTGGDGELFF,TGTGCCAGCAGCCTCGGGACAGGGGGTGACGGGGAGCTGTTTTTT
TRBJ2-1,.,TRBV7-2,.,CASSLMQGWGHEQFF,TGTGCCAGCAGCTTAATGCAGGGATGGGGCCATGAGCAGTTCTTC
TRBJ2-1,.,TRBV3-1/TRBV3-2,.,CASSQTAEYKQFF,TGTGCCAGCAGCCAAACAGCGGAATATAAGCAGTTCTTC
TRBJ2-1,TRBD2,TRBV28,few,CASRGTSRDEQFF,TGTGCCAGCAGGGGGACTAGCCGAGATGAGCAGTTCTTC
TRBJ2-2,.,TRBV7-2,.,CASSLGQNTGELFF,TGTGCCAGCAGCTTAGGGCAGAACACCGGGGAGCTGTTTTTT
TRBJ2-7,.,TRBV19,few,CASSMVGASYEQYF,TGTGCCAGTAGTATGGTGGGAGCCAGCTACGAGCAGTACTTC
TRBJ2-7,.,TRBV28,.,CASSLYPLLQAHSYEQYF,TGTGCCAGCAGTCTATATCCCCTCCTACAGGCCCACTCCTACGAGCAGTACTTC
TRBJ1-3,.,TRBV11-2,.,CASSLVLSGRSGNTIYF,TGTGCCAGCAGCTTAGTATTATCCGGGAGATCTGGAAACACCATATATTTT
TRBJ2-5,.,TRBV2,.,CASRTGVKERETQYF,TGTGCCAGCAGGACGGGCGTGAAGGAGCGGGAGACCCAGTACTTC
TRBJ2-2,.,TRBV5-1,.,CASSSDSFTGELFF,TGCGCCAGCAGTTCAGACAGTTTCACCGGGGAGCTGTTTTTT
TRBJ1-1,.,TRBV5-1,.,CASSWTWGGGTEAFF,TGCGCCAGCAGCTGGACCTGGGGAGGTGGCACTGAAGCTTTCTTT
TRBJ2-7,TRBD2,TRBV5-1,.,CASSGGTSAVYEQYF,TGCGCCAGCAGCGGCGGGACTAGCGCCGTCTACGAGCAGTACTTC
TRBJ2-5,.,TRBV30,.,CAWSPSGTQYF,TGTGCCTGGAGCCCTTCGGGGACCCAGTACTTC
TRBJ2-7,.,TRBV7-2,.,CASSPSGHEQYF,TGTGCCAGCAGCCCATCAGGGCACGAGCAGTACTTC
TRBJ2-7,TRBD2,TRBV28,.,CASSLTSGSREQYF,TGTGCCAGCAGCCTCACTAGCGGGAGTCGTGAGCAGTACTTC
TRBJ2-5,.,TRBV3-1/TRBV3-2,few,CASSLAETQYF,TGTGCCAGCAGCCTGGCTGAGACCCAGTACTTC
TRBJ1-2,.,TRBV6-2/TRBV6-3,.,CASSNTGLQYGYTF,TGTGCCAGCAGTAACACAGGGTTACAATATGGCTACACCTTC
TRBJ1-2,.,TRBV28,.,CASRRVTGRNYGYTF,TGTGCCAGCAGGCGGGTGACAGGCCGTAACTATGGCTACACCTTC
TRBJ2-2,TRBD2,TRBV9,.,CASSDLAGVGELFF,TGTGCCAGCAGCGACCTAGCGGGAGTCGGGGAGCTGTTTTTT
TRBJ2-5,TRBD2,TRBV7-3,once,CASSLGTSGGVETQYF,TGTGCCAGCAGCCTGGGCACTAGCGGGGGGGTGGAGACCCAGTACTTC